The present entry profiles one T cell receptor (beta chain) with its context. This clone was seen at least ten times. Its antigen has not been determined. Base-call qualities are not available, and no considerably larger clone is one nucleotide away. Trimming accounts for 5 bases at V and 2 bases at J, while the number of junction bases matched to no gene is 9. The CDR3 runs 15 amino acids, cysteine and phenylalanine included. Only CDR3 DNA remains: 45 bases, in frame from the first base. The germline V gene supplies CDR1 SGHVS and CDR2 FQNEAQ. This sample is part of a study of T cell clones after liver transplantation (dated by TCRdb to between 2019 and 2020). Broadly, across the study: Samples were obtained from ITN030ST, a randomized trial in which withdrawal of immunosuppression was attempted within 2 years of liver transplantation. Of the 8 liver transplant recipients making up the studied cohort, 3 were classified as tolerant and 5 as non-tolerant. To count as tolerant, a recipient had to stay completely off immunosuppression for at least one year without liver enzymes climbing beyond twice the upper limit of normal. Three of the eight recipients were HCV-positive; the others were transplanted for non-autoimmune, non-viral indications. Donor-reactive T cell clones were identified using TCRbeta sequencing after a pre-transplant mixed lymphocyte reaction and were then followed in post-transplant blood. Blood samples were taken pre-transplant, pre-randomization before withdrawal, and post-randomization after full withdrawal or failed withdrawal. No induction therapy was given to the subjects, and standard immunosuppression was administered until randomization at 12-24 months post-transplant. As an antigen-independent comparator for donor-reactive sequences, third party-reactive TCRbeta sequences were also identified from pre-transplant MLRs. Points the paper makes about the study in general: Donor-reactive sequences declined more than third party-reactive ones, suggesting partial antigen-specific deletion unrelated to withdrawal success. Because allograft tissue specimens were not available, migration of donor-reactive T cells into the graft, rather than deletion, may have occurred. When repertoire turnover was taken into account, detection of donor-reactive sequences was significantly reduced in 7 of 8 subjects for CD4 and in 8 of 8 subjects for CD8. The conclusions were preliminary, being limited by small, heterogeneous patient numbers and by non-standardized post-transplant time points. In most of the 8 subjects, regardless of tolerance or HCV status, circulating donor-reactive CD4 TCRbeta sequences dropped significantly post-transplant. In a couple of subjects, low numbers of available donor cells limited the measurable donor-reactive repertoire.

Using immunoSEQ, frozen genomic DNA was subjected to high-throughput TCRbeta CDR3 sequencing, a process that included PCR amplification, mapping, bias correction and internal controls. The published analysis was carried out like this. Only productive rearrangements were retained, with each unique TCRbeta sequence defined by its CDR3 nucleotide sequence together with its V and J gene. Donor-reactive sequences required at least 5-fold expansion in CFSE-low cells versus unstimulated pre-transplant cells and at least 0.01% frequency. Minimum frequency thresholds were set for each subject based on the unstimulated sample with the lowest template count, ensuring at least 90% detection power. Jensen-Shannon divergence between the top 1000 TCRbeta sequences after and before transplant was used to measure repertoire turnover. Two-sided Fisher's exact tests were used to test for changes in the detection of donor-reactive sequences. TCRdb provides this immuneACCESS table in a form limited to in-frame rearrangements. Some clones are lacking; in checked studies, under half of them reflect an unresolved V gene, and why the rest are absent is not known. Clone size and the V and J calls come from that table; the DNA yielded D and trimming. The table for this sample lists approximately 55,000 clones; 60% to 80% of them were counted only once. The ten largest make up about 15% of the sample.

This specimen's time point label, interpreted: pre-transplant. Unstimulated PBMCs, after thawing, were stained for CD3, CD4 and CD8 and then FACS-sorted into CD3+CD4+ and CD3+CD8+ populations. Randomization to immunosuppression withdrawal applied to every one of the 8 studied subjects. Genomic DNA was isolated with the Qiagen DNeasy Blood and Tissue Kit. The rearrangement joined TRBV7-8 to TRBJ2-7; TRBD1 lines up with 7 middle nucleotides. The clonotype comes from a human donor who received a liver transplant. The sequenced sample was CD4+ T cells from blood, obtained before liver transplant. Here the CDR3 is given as CASSPTIGTAYEQYF. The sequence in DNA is TGTGCCAGCAGCCCTACCATAGGGACAGCCTACGAGCAGTACTTC.